The clone carrying this T cell receptor (beta chain) was picked up many times. The antigen remains undetermined. The entry originates in a study of cytomegalovirus exposure and HLA in healthy donors. 60 Vbeta and 13 Jbeta primers were used in PCR. The assay was immunoSEQ multiplex PCR, and TCRdb's table has in-frame clones only and misses some. The data contain around 130,000 clones, over 60% of them seen just once; the ten biggest clones take up around 8.8%. Regarding the study as a whole: Reports indicated that the classifier achieved high specificity and sensitivity in diagnosing cytomegalovirus status. Earlier analysis found most TCR beta V segments productive about 87% or about 30% of the time. Immune exposure was documented only through CMV serostatus.

The CDR3 has 14 amino acids. Germline loops: CDR1 MNHEY, CDR2 SVGAGI. V was cut by 5 bases and J by 7 bases, with 15 bases left in between. This chain links TRBV6-5 with TRBJ2-1; TRBD2 is a possible D gene (6 bases). The TCR originated in a woman aged 40 to 49 in good health and CMV-seropositive. Sequencing was done on a sample of PBMCs. CDR3 protein: CASSASEGGNEQFF. The CDR3 bases are TGTGCCAGCAGTGCTAGCGAGGGAGGAAATGAGCAGTTCTTC.